These 16 T cell receptor beta chains share one sample of origin, sequenced in a study of cytomegalovirus exposure and HLA in healthy donors. PCR used 60 Vbeta primers and 13 Jbeta primers. The protocol was immunoSEQ multiplex PCR, while the TCRdb copy is restricted to in-frame clones and leaves out a portion. The table has around 94,000 clones, 60% to 80% seen once. What was sequenced was PBMCs. The source of these receptors is a woman aged 60-70 years in good health and CMV-seropositive.

Concerning this clone: The junction does not match germline at one end; this may be a read error. The chain has TRBV7-7 and TRBJ2-2, with 9 bases matching TRBD2. Germline V gene lookup returns CDR1 SSHAT and CDR2 FNYEAQ (reference sequence). This CDR3 comprises 15 residues. The CDR3 protein is CASSSTSGNTGELFF. The CDR3 DNA sequence: TGTGCTAGCAGCTCGACTAGCGGAAACACCGGGGAGCTGTTTTTT.

This clone was seen only a few times. The chain uses TRBV7-9 and TRBJ2-2; the D gene is possibly TRBD1 (5 bases). V was clipped by 2 bases and J by 6 bases, with 10 bases between them. Germline CDR1 is SEHNR and CDR2 is FQNEAQ (reference sequence). The CDR3 is 14 amino acids. CDR3 region: CASSLRGTAGELFF. DNA for the CDR3: TGTGCCAGCAGCTTAAGGGGTACCGCCGGGGAGCTGTTTTTT. The variable domain in full, completed from reference TRBV7-9 and TRBJ2-2, reads DTGVSQNPRHKITKRGQNVTFRCDPISEHNRLYWYRQTLGQGPEFLTYFQNEAQLEKSRLLSDRFSAERPKGSFSTLEIQRTEQGDSAMYLCASSLRGTAGELFFGEGSRLTVL.

The gene calls are TRBV23-1 and TRBJ1-1; 7 positions match TRBD1. TRBV23-1 is an open reading frame, and its role is uncertain. The CDR3 loop spans 14 amino acids. V was pared by 3 bases and J by 1 base, with 2 bases of the junction left unmatched. The CDR3 reads CASSHGQENTEAFF. Here the CDR3 DNA reads TGCGCCAGCAGTCACGGACAGGAGAACACTGAAGCTTTCTTT.

V and J are TRBV4-2 and TRBJ1-2; D gene unclear. The CDR3 has 13 residues. Deletions cut 0 bases from V and 6 bases from J, with 8 bases between. Germline CDR1 LGHNA, CDR2 YNFKEQ. The CDR3 reads CASSQESQDGYTF. Written as DNA, the CDR3 is TGTGCCAGCAGCCAAGAATCCCAGGATGGCTACACCTTC.

This sequence joins TRBV7-6 and TRBJ2-2; 13 nucleotides match TRBD2. This CDR3 spans 14 amino acids. CDR1 and CDR2 from the germline V gene are SGHVS and FNYEAQ. Trimming cost V 6 bases and J 10 bases; bases outside gene matches: 5. CDR3 residues: CASSSGTSGMELFF. CDR3 sequence (DNA): TGTGCCAGCAGTTCCGGGACTAGCGGGATGGAGCTGTTTTTT.

V is TRBV6-5 and J is TRBJ2-1; no definite D call. The CDR3 extends over 13 amino acids. Germline V gives CDR1 MNHEY, CDR2 SVGAGI. V lost 9 bases, J lost 0 bases, and 9 bases lay in between. The CDR3 nucleotides are TGTGCCAGTCGAAAGAGCTCCTACAATGAGCAGTTCTTC. It encodes CASRKSSYNEQFF.

This clone has more than one count but fewer than ten. The chain links TRBV10-3 to TRBJ2-3, with TRBD2 matching over 9 bases. V was clipped by 4 bases and J by 4 bases; unmatched bases: 6. This CDR3 contains 15 residues. In germline, CDR1 is ENHRY, CDR2 SYGVKD. CDR3: CAISGGGRASDTQYF. CDR3 sequence (DNA): TGTGCCATCAGTGGGGGCGGGAGGGCCTCAGATACGCAGTATTTT.

The gene calls are TRBV5-1 and TRBJ2-5; the D gene is possibly TRBD1 (6 bases). The last part of the DNA fits TRBJ2-7 better; the J call may be wrong. Germline V gives CDR1 SGHRS, CDR2 YFSETQ. CDR3 length: 14 amino acids. The CDR3 DNA follows: TGCGCCAGCACCAATACCGGGACAATCTACGAGCAGTACTTC. It codes for CASTNTGTIYEQYF.

This sequence joins TRBV13 and TRBJ2-1; D is unresolved. The CDR3 is 16 amino acids. Germline V gene data show CDR1 as PRHDT and CDR2 as FYEKMQ (reference sequence). The V gene lost 0 bases and the J gene lost 4 bases, with 13 bases spanning the gap. The DNA for the CDR3 is TGTGCCAGCAGCTTAGGCCGGCGAACAGCTTACAATGAGCAGTTCTTC. Translating gives CASSLGRRTAYNEQFF.

This sequence joins TRBV27 and TRBJ2-4, with 7 bases identical to TRBD1. Trimming removed 5 bases from V and 0 bases from J; junction bases left unmatched: 13. Germline V gene sequence: CDR1 MNHEY, CDR2 SMNVEV (reference sequence). CDR3 length: 18 amino acids. The DNA for the CDR3 is TGTGCCAGCAGTCCCGACCTGGGACAGCGACTAGCCAAAAACATTCAGTACTTC. Translation gives CASSPDLGQRLAKNIQYF.

There are a few counts of this clone. The CDR3 DNA reads TGTGCCATCAGTGCAAGACAGGGCGACACTGAAGCTTTCTTT. This sequence encodes CAISARQGDTEAFF. The chain recombines TRBV10-3 with TRBJ1-1; 7 nucleotides match TRBD1. V lost 4 bases, J lost 3 bases, and 5 bases stayed unmatched. Germline CDR1 is ENHRY and CDR2 is SYGVKD. The CDR3 is 14 residues long.

The chain couples TRBV9 to TRBJ2-7, with TRBD1 as a possible D gene (6 bases). Germline V gene sequence: CDR1 SGDLS, CDR2 YYNGEE. Trimming removed 3 bases from V and 3 bases from J, with 16 bases in between. There are 15 residues in the CDR3. CDR3 in DNA: TGTGCCAGCAGCGGCGGACAGATGGGATACTACGAGCAGTACTTC. This encodes CASSGGQMGYYEQYF. The full variable domain, with the rest looked up from reference TRBV9 and TRBJ2-7, is DSGVTQTPKHLITATGQRVTLRCSPRSGDLSVYWYQQSLDQGLQFLIQYYNGEERAKGNILERFSAQQFPDLHSELNLSSLELGDSALYFCASSGGQMGYYEQYFGPGTRLTVT.

In its sample, this clone was seen once. Other nucleotide sequences from this sample produce the same CDR3. The genes are TRBV5-4 and TRBJ2-1; TRBD2 matches 10 bases. Per the germline V gene, CDR1 is SGHNT and CDR2 is YYREEE (reference sequence). With 0 bases clipped from V and 8 bases from J, the junction kept 5 bases outside the gene matches. The CDR3 consists of 15 residues. DNA for the CDR3: TGTGCCAGCAGCTTGGCCCTAGCGGGAGCGGATGAGCAGTTCTTC. Its translation: CASSLALAGADEQFF.

In the case of this clone: Mismatch with germline at one junction end may stem from a read error. The chain combines TRBV7-7 with TRBJ2-3; 9 bases agree with TRBD2. The germline V gene has CDR1 SSHAT and CDR2 FNYEAQ (reference sequence). The CDR3 is 14 residues long. The CDR3 loop reads CASSLRTSADTQYF. The CDR3 nucleotides read TGTGCTAGCAGCTTAAGGACTAGCGCAGATACGCAGTATTTT.

Regarding this clone: The junction departs from germline at one end; a sequencing error may be responsible. This chain uses TRBV7-9 with TRBJ1-5, with D uncertain. The CDR3 is 13 residues long. Germline CDR1 reads SEHNR; CDR2 reads FQNEAQ (reference sequence). For the CDR3, the DNA is TGTGCCAGCAGCCCAGATAGCGATCAGCCCCAGCATTTT. It translates to CASSPDSDQPQHF. Complete variable domain (other parts from reference TRBV7-9 and TRBJ1-5): DTGVSQNPRHKITKRGQNVTFRCDPISEHNRLYWYRQTLGQGPEFLTYFQNEAQLEKSRLLSDRFSAERPKGSFSTLEIQRTEQGDSAMYLCASSPDSDQPQHFGDGTRLSIL.

The rearrangement joins TRBV9 to TRBJ2-1, with D possibly being TRBD2 (6 bases). Trimming shortened V by 0 bases and J by 4 bases, and 17 bases separated the two germline ends. CDR1 and CDR2 (germline): SGDLS, YYNGEE. CDR3 size: 17 residues. The CDR3 sequence: CASSVGAMRGSYNEQFF. DNA for the CDR3: TGTGCCAGCAGCGTAGGGGCTATGCGGGGCTCATACAATGAGCAGTTCTTC.